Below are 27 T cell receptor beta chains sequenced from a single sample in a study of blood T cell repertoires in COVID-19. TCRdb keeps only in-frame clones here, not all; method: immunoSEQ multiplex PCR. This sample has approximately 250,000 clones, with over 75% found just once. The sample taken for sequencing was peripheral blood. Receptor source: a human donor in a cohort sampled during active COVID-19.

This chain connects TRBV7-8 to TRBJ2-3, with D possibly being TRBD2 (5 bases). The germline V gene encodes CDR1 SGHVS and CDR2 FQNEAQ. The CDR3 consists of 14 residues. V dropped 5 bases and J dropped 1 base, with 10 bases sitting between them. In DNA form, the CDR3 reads TGTGCCAGCAGCGGAGACTACGGCACAGATACGCAGTATTTT. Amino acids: CASSGDYGTDTQYF.

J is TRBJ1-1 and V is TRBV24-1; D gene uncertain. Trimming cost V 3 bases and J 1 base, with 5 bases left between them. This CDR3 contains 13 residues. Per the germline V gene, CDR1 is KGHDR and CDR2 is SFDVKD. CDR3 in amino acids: CATSDAENTEAFF. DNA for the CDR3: TGTGCCACCAGTGATGCGGAGAACACTGAAGCTTTCTTT.

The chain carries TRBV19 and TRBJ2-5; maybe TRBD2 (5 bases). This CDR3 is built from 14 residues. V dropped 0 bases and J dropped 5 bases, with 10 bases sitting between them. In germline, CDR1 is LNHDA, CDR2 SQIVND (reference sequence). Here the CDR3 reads CASSIDGRRETQYF. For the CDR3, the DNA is TGTGCCAGTAGTATAGATGGTCGGAGGGAGACCCAGTACTTC.

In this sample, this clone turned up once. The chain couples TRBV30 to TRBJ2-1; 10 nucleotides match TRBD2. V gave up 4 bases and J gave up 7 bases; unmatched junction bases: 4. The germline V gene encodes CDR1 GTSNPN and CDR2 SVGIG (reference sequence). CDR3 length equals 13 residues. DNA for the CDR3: TGTGCCTGGAACGGACTAGCGGAAAATGAGCAGTTCTTC. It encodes CAWNGLAENEQFF.

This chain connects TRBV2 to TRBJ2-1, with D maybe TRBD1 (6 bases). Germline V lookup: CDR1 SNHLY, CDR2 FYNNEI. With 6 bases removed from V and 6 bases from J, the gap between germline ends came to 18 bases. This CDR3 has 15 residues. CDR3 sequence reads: CASRWGQTASNEQFF. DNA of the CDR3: TGTGCCAGCAGGTGGGGACAAACTGCCTCCAATGAGCAGTTCTTC.

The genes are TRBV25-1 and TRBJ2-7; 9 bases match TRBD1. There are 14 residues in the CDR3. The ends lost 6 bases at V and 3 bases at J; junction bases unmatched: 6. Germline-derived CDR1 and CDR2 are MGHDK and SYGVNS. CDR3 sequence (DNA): TGTGCCAGCAGGTCCGCGGGACAGGGCTACGAGCAGTACTTC. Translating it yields CASRSAGQGYEQYF.

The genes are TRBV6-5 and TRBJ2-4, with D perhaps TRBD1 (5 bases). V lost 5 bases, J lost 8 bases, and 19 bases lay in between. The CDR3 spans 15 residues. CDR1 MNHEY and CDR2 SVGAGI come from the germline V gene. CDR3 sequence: CASSRGIRPVDIQYF. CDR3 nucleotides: TGTGCCAGCAGTAGGGGTATCAGGCCTGTGGACATTCAGTACTTC.

In DNA form, the CDR3 reads TGTGCCACCAGTGGTGGGGTCGGGAACAATGAGCAGTTCTTC. Translated, it gives CATSGGVGNNEQFF. The chain couples TRBV24-1 to TRBJ2-1, with D maybe TRBD2 (5 bases). The CDR3 totals 14 residues. CDR1 is KGHDR, CDR2 SFDVKD, per germline. V lost 5 bases and J lost 5, with 12 bases in between.

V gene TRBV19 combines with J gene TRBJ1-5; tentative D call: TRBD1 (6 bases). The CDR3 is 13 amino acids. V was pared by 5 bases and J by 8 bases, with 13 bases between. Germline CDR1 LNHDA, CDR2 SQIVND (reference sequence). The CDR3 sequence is CASSQGSLEPQHF. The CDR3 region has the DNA TGTGCCAGTAGTCAGGGGAGCTTGGAGCCCCAGCATTTT.

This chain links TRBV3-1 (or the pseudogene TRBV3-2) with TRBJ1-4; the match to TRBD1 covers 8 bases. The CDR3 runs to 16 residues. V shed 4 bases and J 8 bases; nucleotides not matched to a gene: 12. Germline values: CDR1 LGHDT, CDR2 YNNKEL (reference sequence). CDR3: CASSRDRRRSGEKLFF. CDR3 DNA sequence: TGTGCCAGCAGCCGGGACAGGAGAAGGTCAGGCGAAAAACTGTTTTTT.

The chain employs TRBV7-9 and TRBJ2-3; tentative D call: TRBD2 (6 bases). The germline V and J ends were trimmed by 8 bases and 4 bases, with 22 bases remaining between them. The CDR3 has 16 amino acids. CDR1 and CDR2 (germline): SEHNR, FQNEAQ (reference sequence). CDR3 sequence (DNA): TGTGCCAGCCACAGCCCGCTAGCCGGGAGATCAGATACGCAGTATTTT. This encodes CASHSPLAGRSDTQYF.

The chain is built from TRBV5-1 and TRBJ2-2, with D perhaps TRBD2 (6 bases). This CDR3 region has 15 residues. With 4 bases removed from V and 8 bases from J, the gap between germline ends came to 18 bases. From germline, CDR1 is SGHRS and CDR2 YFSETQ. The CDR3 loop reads CASSREAGVAGELFF. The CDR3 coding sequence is TGCGCCAGCAGCCGGGAAGCGGGTGTTGCGGGGGAGCTGTTTTTT. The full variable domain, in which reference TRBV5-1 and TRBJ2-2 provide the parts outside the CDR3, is KAGVTQTPRYLIKTRGQQVTLSCSPISGHRSVSWYQQTPGQGLQFLFEYFSETQRNKGNFPGRFSGRQFSNSRSEMNVSTLELGDSALYLCASSREAGVAGELFFGEGSRLTVL.

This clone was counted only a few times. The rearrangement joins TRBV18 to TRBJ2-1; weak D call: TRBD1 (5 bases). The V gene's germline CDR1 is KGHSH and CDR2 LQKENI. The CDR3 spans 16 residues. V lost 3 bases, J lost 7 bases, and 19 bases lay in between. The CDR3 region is CASSPGAMQGANEQFF. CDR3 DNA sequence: TGTGCCAGCTCACCGGGTGCTATGCAGGGTGCGAATGAGCAGTTCTTC.

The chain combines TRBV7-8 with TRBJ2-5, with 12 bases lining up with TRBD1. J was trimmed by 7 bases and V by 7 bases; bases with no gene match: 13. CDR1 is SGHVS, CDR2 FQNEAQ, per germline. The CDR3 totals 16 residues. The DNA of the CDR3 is TGTGCCAGCAACCTACGGGGACAGGGGGCGTCAGGGACCCAGTACTTC. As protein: CASNLRGQGASGTQYF.

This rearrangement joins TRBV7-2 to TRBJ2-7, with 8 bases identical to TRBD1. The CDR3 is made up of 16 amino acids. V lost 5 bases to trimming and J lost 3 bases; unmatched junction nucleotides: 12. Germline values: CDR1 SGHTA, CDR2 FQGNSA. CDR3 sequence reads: CASSPDRERGVYEQYF. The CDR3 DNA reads TGTGCCAGCAGCCCGGACAGGGAACGAGGAGTCTACGAGCAGTACTTC. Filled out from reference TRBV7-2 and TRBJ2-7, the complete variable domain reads GAGVSQSPSNKVTEKGKDVELRCDPISGHTALYWYRQSLGQGLEFLIYFQGNSAPDKSGLPSDRFSAERTGGSVSTLTIQRTQQEDSAVYLCASSPDRERGVYEQYFGPGTRLTVT.

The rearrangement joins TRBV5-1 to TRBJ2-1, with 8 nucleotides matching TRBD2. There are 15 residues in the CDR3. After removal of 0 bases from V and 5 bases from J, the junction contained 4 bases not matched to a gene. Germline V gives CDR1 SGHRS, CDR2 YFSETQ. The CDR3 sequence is CASSLEGLVNNEQFF. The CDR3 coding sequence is TGCGCCAGCAGCTTGGAGGGACTAGTTAACAATGAGCAGTTCTTC.

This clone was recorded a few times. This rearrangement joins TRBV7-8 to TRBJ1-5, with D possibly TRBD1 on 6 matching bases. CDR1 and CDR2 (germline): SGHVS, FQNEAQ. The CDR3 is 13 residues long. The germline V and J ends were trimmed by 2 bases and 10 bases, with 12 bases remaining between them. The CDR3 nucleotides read TGTGCCAGCAGCTTAAATCCGGGACATCCCCAGCATTTT. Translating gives CASSLNPGHPQHF.

DNA for the CDR3: TGTGCCAGCAGCCAAGGGGCAGGGGTTGACTACACCTTC. Amino acids: CASSQGAGVDYTF. V gene TRBV14 combines with J gene TRBJ1-2; maybe TRBD1 (6 bases). Germline values: CDR1 SGHDN, CDR2 FVKESK. V was clipped by 1 base and J by 10 bases, with 13 bases between them. CDR3 length: 13 residues.

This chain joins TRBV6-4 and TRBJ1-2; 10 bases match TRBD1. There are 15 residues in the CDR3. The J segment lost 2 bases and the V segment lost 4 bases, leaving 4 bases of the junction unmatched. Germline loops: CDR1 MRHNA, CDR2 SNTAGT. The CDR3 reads CASSAWTGGNYGYTF. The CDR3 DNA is TGTGCCAGCAGTGCTTGGACAGGGGGGAACTATGGCTACACCTTC.

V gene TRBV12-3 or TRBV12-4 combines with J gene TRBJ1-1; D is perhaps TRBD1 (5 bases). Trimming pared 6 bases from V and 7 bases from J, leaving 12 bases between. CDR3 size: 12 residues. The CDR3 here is CASRPPGYEAFF. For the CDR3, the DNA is TGTGCCAGCAGACCCCCAGGGTATGAAGCTTTCTTT.

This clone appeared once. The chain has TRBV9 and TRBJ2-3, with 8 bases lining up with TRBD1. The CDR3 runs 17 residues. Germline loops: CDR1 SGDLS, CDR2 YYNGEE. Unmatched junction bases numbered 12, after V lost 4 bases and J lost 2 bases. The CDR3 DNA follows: TGTGCCAGCAGCCCTAAGACAGGGGCCATGTTCACAGATACGCAGTATTTT. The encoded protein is CASSPKTGAMFTDTQYF.

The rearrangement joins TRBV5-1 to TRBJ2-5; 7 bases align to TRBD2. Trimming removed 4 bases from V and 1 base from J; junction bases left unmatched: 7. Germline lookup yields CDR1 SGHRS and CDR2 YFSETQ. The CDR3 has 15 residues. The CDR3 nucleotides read TGCGCCAGCAGCCCCCGGGGGACTACCCAAGAGACCCAGTACTTC. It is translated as CASSPRGTTQETQYF.

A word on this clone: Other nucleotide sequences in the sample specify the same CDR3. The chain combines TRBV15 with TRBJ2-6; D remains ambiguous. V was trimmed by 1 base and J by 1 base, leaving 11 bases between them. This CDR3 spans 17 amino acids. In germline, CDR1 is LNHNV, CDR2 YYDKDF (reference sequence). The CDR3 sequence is CATSRGDRSSGANVLTF. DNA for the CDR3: TGTGCCACCAGCAGAGGAGATAGATCTTCTGGGGCCAACGTCCTGACTTTC.

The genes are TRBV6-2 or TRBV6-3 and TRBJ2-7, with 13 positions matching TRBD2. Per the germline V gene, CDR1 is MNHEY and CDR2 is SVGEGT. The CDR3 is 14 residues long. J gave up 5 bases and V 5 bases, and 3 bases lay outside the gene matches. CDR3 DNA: TGTGCCAGCAGTCCGGGACTAGCGGGAAACGAGCAGTACTTC. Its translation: CASSPGLAGNEQYF.

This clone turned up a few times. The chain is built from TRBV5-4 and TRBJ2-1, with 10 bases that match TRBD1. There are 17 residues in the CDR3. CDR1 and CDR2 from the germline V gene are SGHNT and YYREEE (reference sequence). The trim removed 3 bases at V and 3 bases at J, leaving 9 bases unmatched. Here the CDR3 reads CASSSAGRDRGYNEQFF. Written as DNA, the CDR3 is TGTGCCAGCAGCTCAGCGGGGCGGGACAGGGGCTACAATGAGCAGTTCTTC.

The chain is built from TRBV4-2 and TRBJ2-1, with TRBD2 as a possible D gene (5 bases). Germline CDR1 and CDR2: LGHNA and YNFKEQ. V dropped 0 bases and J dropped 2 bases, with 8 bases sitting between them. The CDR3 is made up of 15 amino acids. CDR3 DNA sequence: TGTGCCAGCAGCCAAGATCCCGGGACCTACAATGAGCAGTTCTTC. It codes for CASSQDPGTYNEQFF.

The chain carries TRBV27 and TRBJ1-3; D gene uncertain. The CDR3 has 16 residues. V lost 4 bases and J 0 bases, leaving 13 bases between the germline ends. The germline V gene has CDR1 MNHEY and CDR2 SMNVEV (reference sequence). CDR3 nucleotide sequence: TGTGCCAGCAGTTCCCAGGCGCCGAGCTCTGGAAACACCATATATTTT. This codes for CASSSQAPSSGNTIYF.